This T cell receptor beta chain is from a study of T cell responses to AZD1222 COVID-19 vaccine. Broader study findings: Samples come after the peak T cell response, not at day 14.

Data came from immunoSEQ multiplex PCR; TCRdb stores just in-frame clones and leaves some out. This table holds over 50,000 clones, about 89% found once. Comments on this clone: The antigen remains undetermined.

Trimming took 7 bases from V and 6 from J, leaving 13 bases between them. The CDR3 loop spans 13 amino acids. The input for sequencing was peripheral blood, taken 28 days after the second AZD1222 dose. J is TRBJ1-5 and V is TRBV12-3 or TRBV12-4; possible D gene TRBD1, 5 bases. The receptor's source is an adult who received the AZD1222 COVID-19 vaccine. The CDR3 here is CASTLRVSQPQHF. CDR3 DNA sequence: TGTGCCAGCACCCTCAGGGTCAGTCAGCCCCAGCATTTT.